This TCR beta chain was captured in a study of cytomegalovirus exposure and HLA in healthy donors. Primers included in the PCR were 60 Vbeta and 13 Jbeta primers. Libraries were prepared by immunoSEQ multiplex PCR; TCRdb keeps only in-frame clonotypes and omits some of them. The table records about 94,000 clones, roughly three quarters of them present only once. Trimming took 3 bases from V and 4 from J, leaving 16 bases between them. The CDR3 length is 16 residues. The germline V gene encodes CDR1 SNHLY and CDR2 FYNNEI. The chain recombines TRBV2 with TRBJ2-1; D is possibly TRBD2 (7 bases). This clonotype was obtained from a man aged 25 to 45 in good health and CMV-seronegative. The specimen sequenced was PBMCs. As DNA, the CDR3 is TGTGCCAGCAGTGAGGAGGGCAGGGGACTATACAATGAGCAGTTCTTC. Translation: CASSEEGRGLYNEQFF.